The 3 T cell receptor beta chains below come from one sample, sequenced in a study of vaccination and CD4 T cells after COVID-19. Sequenced with the Oncomine TCR Beta short-read assay was DNA taken from cultured CD4+ T cells. TCRdb re-called the PCR reads with MiXCR, one entry per CDR3 protein. The sample holds fewer than 20,000 distinct CDR3 sequences, less than 85% seen once. Their recognized antigens are unknown. Treatment specified: roughly 11-day PBMC culture with coronavirus spike peptide pools or control peptides (ViraFEST assay). The sequenced sample was CD4+ T cells from blood, cultured in vitro. The receptor source for this set is a human donor who had recovered from COVID-19.

The gene calls are TRBV2 and TRBJ1-1; D might be TRBD1 (5 bases). The CDR3 covers 14 residues. V shed 6 bases and J shed 2 bases, with 13 bases lying between them. The germline V gene encodes CDR1 SNHLY and CDR2 FYNNEI. In nucleotides, the CDR3 is TGTGCCAGCAGATGGCTGGACATTAACACTGAAGCTTTCTTT. As protein: CASRWLDINTEAFF.

The table lists this clonotype with a few counts. The chain combines TRBV6-7 with TRBJ1-5; D not certain. TRBV6-7 is an ORF, and what it does is uncertain. This CDR3 contains 18 residues. Deletions cut 1 base from V and 3 bases from J, with 19 bases between. Written as DNA, the CDR3 is TGTGCCAGCAGTTACTTCATGGTGTCAGGACTTCTCAATCAGCCCCAGCATTTT. Protein product: CASSYFMVSGLLNQPQHF.

This clonotype was seen a handful of times. CDR3 amino acids: CSASQGATGNQPQHF. The CDR3, as DNA: TGCAGTGCTTCTCAGGGGGCAACGGGCAATCAGCCCCAGCATTTT. This chain connects TRBV20-1 to TRBJ1-5, with TRBD1 matching 8 bases. This CDR3 has 15 residues. From germline, CDR1 is DFQATT and CDR2 SNEGSKA (reference sequence). Trimming at V came to 5 bases and at J to 2 bases, leaving 8 bases not matched to a gene.